This passage covers 26 T cell receptor beta chains from one sample sequenced in a study of T-cell reconstitution after alpha-beta-depleted transplantation in children. The TCRbeta library incorporated unique molecular identifiers. TCRdb passed the PCR reads through MiXCR, listing each CDR3 protein once. The table includes some 290,000 distinct CDR3 sequences, 9.9% detected once. The sample was PBMCs from the stem cell graft donor, taken from the stem cell graft. These receptors were collected from a human donor who donated a stem cell graft to a child with SCID.

This clonotype was observed a few times. The CDR3 region has the DNA TGCGCCAGCAGCTTGGGAGTCAGGGGCACTAGCACAGATACGCAGTATTTT. The encoded protein is CASSLGVRGTSTDTQYF. The genes are TRBV5-1 and TRBJ2-3; possible D gene TRBD1, 6 bases. V gave up 0 bases and J gave up 0 bases, with 14 bases separating them. This CDR3 has 17 residues. Germline V gives CDR1 SGHRS, CDR2 YFSETQ.

This clonotype has just a few counts. The CDR3 DNA is TGTGCCAGCAAAGCGGGGGGGTTACATGAGCAGTTCTTC. Translating gives CASKAGGLHEQFF. V is TRBV14 and J is TRBJ2-1, with 10 positions matching TRBD2. CDR3 length: 13 residues. The trim removed 7 bases at V and 8 bases at J, leaving 5 bases unmatched. CDR1 and CDR2 from the germline V gene are SGHDN and FVKESK.

The table lists this clonotype with a few counts. V usage is TRBV12-3 or TRBV12-4 and J usage is TRBJ2-5, with 7 bases lining up with TRBD1. J gave up 5 bases and V 1 base, and 7 bases lay outside the gene matches. This CDR3 is built from 15 residues. The CDR3 DNA is TGTGCCAGCAGTTTAGGGGACAGCCTATGGGAGACCCAGTACTTC. Residues: CASSLGDSLWETQYF.

This clonotype was found many times. This chain connects TRBV12-3 or TRBV12-4 to TRBJ1-1; D is undetermined. V lost 4 bases, J lost 0 bases, and 12 bases lay in between. This CDR3 has 15 amino acids. The CDR3 sequence: CASSSLPTMNTEAFF. In DNA form, the CDR3 reads TGTGCCAGCAGTTCACTTCCCACCATGAACACTGAAGCTTTCTTT.

This clonotype showed up many times. This chain links TRBV7-2 with TRBJ2-3, with 12 positions matching TRBD2. Trimming took 2 bases from V and 4 from J; bases not matched to a gene: 1. The CDR3 extends over 15 amino acids. Germline V gene data show CDR1 as SGHTA and CDR2 as FQGNSA. CDR3 in DNA: TGTGCCAGCAGCTTACTAGCGGGGGGGCCAGATACGCAGTATTTT. This translates into CASSLLAGGPDTQYF.

This clonotype showed up many times. The chain employs TRBV27 and TRBJ1-1; D unresolved. V dropped 3 bases and J dropped 4 bases, with 12 bases sitting between them. The CDR3 loop spans 14 amino acids. Germline CDR1 reads MNHEY; CDR2 reads SMNVEV (reference sequence). Here the CDR3 reads CASSLKGGATEAFF. The CDR3 DNA follows: TGTGCCAGCAGTTTGAAGGGCGGTGCCACTGAAGCTTTCTTT.

This clonotype was counted a few times. V usage is TRBV29-1 and J usage is TRBJ2-7; 7 bases map to TRBD1. V was pared by 1 base and J by 2 bases, with 2 bases of the junction left unmatched. CDR3 size: 13 residues. The germline CDR1 and CDR2 sequences are SQVTM and ANQGSEA. CDR3 nucleotides: TGCAGCGTTGAAGGGGACAGACCCTACGAGCAGTACTTC. Translation gives CSVEGDRPYEQYF.

This clonotype was recorded a few times. This sequence joins TRBV14 and TRBJ2-1; D is possibly TRBD1 or TRBD2 (5 bases each). This CDR3 is built from 17 residues. Trimming shortened V by 0 bases and J by 4 bases, and 16 bases separated the two germline ends. Germline CDR1 and CDR2: SGHDN and FVKESK. The CDR3 region has the DNA TGTGCCAGCAGCCAAGATCTATGGGGGTTGGGGTACAATGAGCAGTTCTTC. It codes for CASSQDLWGLGYNEQFF.

About this clonotype: One junction end does not reproduce the germline sequence, and a read error may be involved. The chain combines TRBV5-6 with TRBJ2-5, with D possibly matching TRBD1 (7 bases). This CDR3 contains 12 residues. The germline gives CDR1 SGHDT, CDR2 YYEEEE. The CDR3 protein is CPSRTSGGGQYF. The CDR3 nucleotides are TGTCCCAGCAGAACCTCAGGGGGAGGCCAGTACTTC.

This clonotype has more than one count but fewer than ten. The V and J genes are TRBV19 and TRBJ1-5; TRBD1 might be the D (6 bases). Trimming took off 3 bases at V and 7 bases at J, with 13 bases between the two ends. CDR3 length equals 14 residues. Germline loops: CDR1 LNHDA, CDR2 SQIVND (reference sequence). CDR3 DNA sequence: TGTGCCAGTAGTATTGAGGGGGTGAGACAGCCCCAGCATTTT. The encoded protein is CASSIEGVRQPQHF.

This clonotype was counted only a few times. J is TRBJ2-2 and V is TRBV21-1; the table names TRBD1, a call not compared with the DNA. TRBV21-1 is marked as a pseudogene. The CDR3 consists of 17 residues. The CDR3 bases are TGTGCCAGCAGCAAACTCTGGCAGCGCCTATACACCGGGGAGCTGTTTTTT. The encoded protein is CASSKLWQRLYTGELFF.

The gene calls are TRBV7-2 and TRBJ2-7; TRBD1 matches at 8 bases. V lost 5 bases and J lost 4; bases outside the gene matches: 10. CDR1 is SGHTA, CDR2 FQGNSA, per germline. The CDR3 has 15 residues. The CDR3 nucleotides read TGTGCCAGCAGCACCCCGACAGGGGCCGTGTACGAGCAGTACTTC. Translated: CASSTPTGAVYEQYF.

The chain links TRBV12-3 or TRBV12-4 to TRBJ1-2; 8 positions match TRBD1. The CDR3 contains 12 residues. V lost 6 bases, J lost 8 bases, and 5 bases stayed unmatched. CDR3 nucleotides: TGTGCCAGCAGGGGGACAGGAAACGGCTACACCTTC. Protein sequence: CASRGTGNGYTF.

V usage is TRBV7-2 and J usage is TRBJ2-7; D may be TRBD1 (6 bases). CDR1 is SGHTA and CDR2 is FQGNSA in the germline V gene. Trimming cost V 6 bases and J 0 bases, with 12 bases left between them. CDR3 size: 14 residues. CDR3 nucleotides: TGTGCCAGCAGACCTGGACAGAGCTCCTACGAGCAGTACTTC. Translation gives CASRPGQSSYEQYF.

This clonotype was seen more than once but under ten times. This chain connects TRBV4-1 to TRBJ2-4, with D perhaps being TRBD1 or TRBD2 (6 bases each). V lost 0 bases and J 3 bases, leaving 12 bases between the germline ends. Germline CDR1 reads MGHRA; CDR2 reads YSYEKL. The CDR3 loop spans 16 amino acids. CDR3 amino acids: CASSQEGGGGKNIQYF. The CDR3 nucleotides are TGCGCCAGCAGCCAAGAAGGAGGAGGGGGCAAAAACATTCAGTACTTC.

The J gene is TRBJ2-5, the V gene TRBV5-6; perhaps TRBD1 as D (5 bases). The V end was cut by 7 bases, the J end by 5 bases, with 18 bases between. Germline assignment: CDR1 SGHDT and CDR2 YYEEEE. The CDR3 is made up of 14 amino acids. In nucleotides, the CDR3 is TGTGCCAGCGGAAGACAGAGTACCGGGGAGACCCAGTACTTC. Its protein product is CASGRQSTGETQYF.

This clonotype was detected a few times. This sequence joins TRBV6-5 and TRBJ1-2, with 7 positions matching TRBD1. Losses at the gene ends were 2 bases for V and 8 bases for J; bases not matched to a gene: 8. The germline V gene encodes CDR1 MNHEY and CDR2 SVGAGI. There are 14 residues in the CDR3. The CDR3 DNA follows: TGTGCCAGCAGTTACCAGGGGGTCGTAGGGGGCTACACCTTC. It yields the protein CASSYQGVVGGYTF.

In DNA, the CDR3 is TGTGCCATCAGTGACCCATTCTACGAGCAGTACTTC. Translated: CAISDPFYEQYF. The chain recombines TRBV10-3 with TRBJ2-7; D unclear. Trimming cost V 3 bases and J 3 bases, with 6 bases left between them. CDR1 is ENHRY, CDR2 SYGVKD, per germline. CDR3 length: 12 residues.

The chain couples TRBV12-3 or TRBV12-4 to TRBJ1-2; 10 bases align to TRBD1. The J segment lost 7 bases and the V segment lost 5 bases, leaving 4 bases of the junction unmatched. This CDR3 comprises 13 residues. As DNA, the CDR3 is TGTGCCAGCAGTCGGGACAGGGGTTTTGGCTACACCTTC. As protein: CASSRDRGFGYTF.

The V gene is TRBV5-1, the J gene TRBJ1-5; a weak D match, TRBD1 (5 bases). Germline CDR1 and CDR2: SGHRS and YFSETQ. CDR3 size: 15 residues. V gave up 4 bases and J gave up 4 bases, with 15 bases separating them. The CDR3 sequence: CASSPTMGGNQPQHF. CDR3 nucleotides: TGCGCCAGCAGCCCGACCATGGGGGGAAATCAGCCCCAGCATTTT.

The gene calls are TRBV20-1 and TRBJ2-5; 8 bases agree with TRBD2. After removal of 3 bases from V and 6 bases from J, the junction contained 9 bases not matched to a gene. The CDR3 extends over 14 amino acids. The V gene's germline CDR1 is DFQATT and CDR2 SNEGSKA (reference sequence). The CDR3 loop reads CSASGGAGSQTQYF. CDR3 in DNA: TGCAGTGCTAGCGGGGGGGCGGGTTCACAGACCCAGTACTTC.

In this sample, this clonotype turned up a few times. The J gene is TRBJ2-1, the V gene TRBV3-1; D is undetermined. This CDR3 has 16 residues. Germline V gene data show CDR1 as LGHDT and CDR2 as YNNKEL (reference sequence). V lost 0 bases, J lost 0 bases, and 9 bases lay in between. CDR3 DNA sequence: TGTGCCAGCAGCCAAGATATTGGCAGCTCCTACAATGAGCAGTTCTTC. Translation gives CASSQDIGSSYNEQFF.

This clonotype was observed a few times. This chain uses TRBV10-3 with TRBJ2-5; maybe TRBD1 (7 bases). Trimming shortened V by 3 bases and J by 5 bases, and 22 bases separated the two germline ends. There are 17 residues in the CDR3. Germline V gene data show CDR1 as ENHRY and CDR2 as SYGVKD. The CDR3 DNA reads as TGTGCCATCAGTGAATCTGGCAGGGGGATGGCGGGGGAGACCCAGTACTTC. This translates into CAISESGRGMAGETQYF.

This rearrangement joins TRBV5-1 to TRBJ2-6; the D is unclear. The CDR3 runs to 15 residues. Germline CDR1 and CDR2: SGHRS and YFSETQ. V was pared by 0 bases and J by 5 bases, with 9 bases between. This CDR3 is CASSLGPAWANVLTF. CDR3 sequence (DNA): TGCGCCAGCAGCTTGGGGCCAGCTTGGGCCAACGTCCTGACTTTC.

This rearrangement joins TRBV27 to TRBJ2-2, with D tentatively TRBD1 (6 bases). V shed 5 bases and J shed 9 bases, with 19 bases lying between them. Germline loops: CDR1 MNHEY, CDR2 SMNVEV (reference sequence). The CDR3 totals 15 residues. CDR3: CASSPLPTGFRELFF. The CDR3 nucleotides read TGTGCCAGCAGTCCACTACCAACAGGGTTTAGGGAGCTGTTTTTT.

The table lists this clonotype with many counts. The V and J genes are TRBV11-2 and TRBJ2-3, with TRBD2 as a possible D gene (7 bases). Between the trimmed V and J ends, which lost 7 bases and 6 bases, there was a span of 20 bases. In germline, CDR1 is SGHAT, CDR2 FQNNGV. The CDR3 extends over 15 amino acids. This chain's CDR3 is CASIPGGGGLDTQYF. The CDR3 DNA reads as TGTGCCAGCATTCCGGGTGGGGGGGGCTTGGATACGCAGTATTTT.